Listed below are T cell receptor beta chains from one sample, sequenced in a study of T cell responses to AZD1222 COVID-19 vaccine. Only in-frame clones appear in the TCRdb table, and some are missing; sequencing was by immunoSEQ multiplex PCR. The table records tens of thousands of clones, 75% to 95% of them present only once. Sequencing was performed on peripheral blood, taken 28 days after the second AZD1222 dose. Receptor source: an adult who received the AZD1222 COVID-19 vaccine. Both conserved end residues are part of each CDR3. The D gene is left open where the match is weak. Rows give clone size only sometimes, using once, few, many, or a class for an expanded clone.

TRBV2	TRBD2	TRBJ2-3	few	CASSDTSGRVFASTDTQYF	TGTGCCAGCAGTGACACTAGCGGGAGGGTCTTTGCTAGCACAGATACGCAGTATTTT
TRBV9	TRBD2	TRBJ2-2	.	CASSKRALAGGELFF	TGTGCCAGCAGCAAAAGGGCACTAGCGGGCGGGGAGCTGTTTTTT
TRBV6-2/TRBV6-3	.	TRBJ2-7	.	CASSGDVLYF	TGTGCCAGCAGCGGGGATGTCCTGTACTTC
TRBV18	TRBD1	TRBJ2-5	.	CASSPLPGTGEETQYF	TGTGCCAGCTCACCACTCCCCGGGACAGGGGAAGAGACCCAGTACTTC
TRBV12-2	.	TRBJ2-5	.	CASRPRLAEEGETQYF	TGTGCAAGTCGCCCTCGGCTGGCGGAGGAAGGAGAGACCCAGTACTTC
TRBV29-1	.	TRBJ1-5	.	CSVVLGIGQPQHF	TGCAGCGTTGTTTTGGGGATAGGTCAGCCCCAGCATTTT
TRBV19	TRBD1	TRBJ1-6	.	CASSMQDRDGSPLHF	TGTGCCAGTAGTATGCAGGACAGGGACGGTTCACCCCTCCACTTT
TRBV27	.	TRBJ2-7	few	CASSSTKSEQYF	TGTGCCAGCAGTTCGACGAAAAGCGAGCAGTACTTC
TRBV9	.	TRBJ1-5	.	CASSLTASNQPQHF	TGTGCCAGCAGCCTGACAGCTAGCAATCAGCCCCAGCATTTT
TRBV5-1	.	TRBJ1-4	.	CASSLAGGNLFF	TGCGCCAGCAGCTTGGCGGGGGGGAATCTGTTTTTT
TRBV3-1/TRBV3-2	.	TRBJ2-7	.	CASSHTRDPPYEQYF	TGTGCCAGCAGCCATACTAGGGACCCGCCCTACGAGCAGTACTTC
TRBV28	.	TRBJ1-1	.	CASSLVGALRAFF	TGTGCCAGCAGTTTAGTGGGGGCGCTTAGAGCTTTCTTT
TRBV7-8	TRBD2	TRBJ2-1	.	CASTGLAIHNEQFF	TGTGCCAGCACCGGACTAGCGATCCACAATGAGCAGTTCTTC
TRBV9	.	TRBJ2-1	.	CASSVDDYPGSEQFF	TGTGCCAGCAGCGTAGATGACTATCCGGGGTCCGAGCAGTTCTTC
TRBV30	TRBD1	TRBJ1-6	few	CAWRGQSNNSPLHF	TGTGCCTGGAGGGGACAGTCCAATAATTCACCCCTCCACTTT
TRBV2	TRBD1	TRBJ2-1	.	CATGTVTYNEQFF	TGTGCCACCGGGACAGTAACCTACAATGAGCAGTTCTTC
TRBV28	.	TRBJ2-7	few	CASSFGLRFGEQYF	TGTGCCAGCAGTTTCGGGCTTAGGTTCGGCGAGCAGTACTTC
TRBV24-1	.	TRBJ2-5	.	CATSDLAEYQETQYF	TGTGCCACCAGTGATTTAGCAGAGTACCAAGAGACCCAGTACTTC
TRBV19	.	TRBJ2-3	.	CASSIPSLTDTQYF	TGTGCCAGTAGTATCCCCTCTTTGACAGATACGCAGTATTTT
TRBV6-5	.	TRBJ2-2	.	CASSRGPNTGELFF	TGTGCCAGCAGTAGGGGACCGAACACCGGGGAGCTGTTTTTT
TRBV19	.	TRBJ1-3	.	CASSIGFASGNTIYF	TGTGCCAGTAGTATTGGCTTCGCCTCTGGAAACACCATATATTTT
TRBV7-9	TRBD1	TRBJ2-7	once	CASSLGQGPSHEQYF	TGTGCCAGCAGCCTCGGACAGGGGCCCTCCCACGAGCAGTACTTC
TRBV2	.	TRBJ2-2	.	CASRGFGGELFF	TGTGCCAGCAGAGGGTTCGGCGGGGAGCTGTTTTTT
TRBV5-4	TRBD1	TRBJ2-1	once	CASSPGQGFVDEQFF	TGTGCCAGCAGCCCCGGACAGGGCTTTGTGGATGAGCAGTTCTTC
TRBV5-5	.	TRBJ2-6	.	CASSITDSGANVLTF	TGTGCCAGCAGCATTACAGACTCTGGGGCCAACGTCCTGACTTTC
TRBV6-1	.	TRBJ1-5	.	CASSENGPFTARGDF	TGTGCCAGCAGTGAAAACGGGCCCTTCACAGCCCGGGGGGATTTT
TRBV6-5	.	TRBJ1-2	.	CASSYSTGNHYGYTF	TGTGCCAGCAGTTACTCAACAGGGAATCACTATGGCTACACCTTC
TRBV7-9	.	TRBJ2-1	once	CASSFVIGGGEQFF	TGTGCCAGCAGCTTTGTTATAGGGGGAGGAGAGCAGTTCTTC